The rows below give T cell receptor beta chains drawn from one sample of a study of cytomegalovirus exposure and HLA in healthy donors. Method: immunoSEQ multiplex PCR; TCRdb's copy keeps in-frame clones and lacks some. In the table there are about 130,000 clones, about 85% of which are singletons. The sequenced material came from PBMCs. The receptor source for this set is a man between 18 and 35 years old in good health and CMV-seropositive. Each CDR3 is given with its conserved first and last residue.

TRBV27	TRBJ2-3	CATKPGQGTDTQYF
TRBV5-6	TRBJ1-2	CASSRTGKQGADYGYTF
TRBV7-9	TRBJ1-2	CASSLGQDYGYTF
TRBV5-1	TRBJ2-1	CASSPFYGIHEQFF
TRBV28	TRBJ2-7	CATSTLGQASYEQYF
TRBV6-6	TRBJ2-1	CASSHNNEQFF
TRBV7-9	TRBJ2-2	CASSLLVQNTGELFF
TRBV7-2	TRBJ2-7	CASGGQFRVYEQYF
TRBV10-1	TRBJ2-4	CASSAGTGGAKNIQYF
TRBV29-1	TRBJ2-5	CSVGGETQYF
TRBV30	TRBJ1-1	CAWSVGTALGTEAFF
TRBV13	TRBJ1-1	CASSWNTGTVLRAEAFF
TRBV5-4	TRBJ2-5	CASSLFPLETQYF
TRBV5-4	TRBJ1-5	CASSRDRNQPQHF
TRBV25-1	TRBJ1-5	CASSGQGAGDSNQPQHF
TRBV5-4	TRBJ1-1	CASSLWTGRRTEAFF
TRBV4-3	TRBJ2-1	CASSQDRLFGLAVDNEQFF
TRBV19	TRBJ1-1	CASTDLGGVTEAFF